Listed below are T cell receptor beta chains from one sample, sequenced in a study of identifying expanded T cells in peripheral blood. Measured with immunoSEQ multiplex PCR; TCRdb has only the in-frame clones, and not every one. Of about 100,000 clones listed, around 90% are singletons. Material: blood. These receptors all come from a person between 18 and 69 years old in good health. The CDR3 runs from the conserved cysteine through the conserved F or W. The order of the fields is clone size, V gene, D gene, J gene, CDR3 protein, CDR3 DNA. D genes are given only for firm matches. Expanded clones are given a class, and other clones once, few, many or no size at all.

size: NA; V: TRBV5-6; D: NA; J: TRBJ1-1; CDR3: CASSLEEGEAFF; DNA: TGTGCCAGCAGCTTGGAGGAGGGTGAAGCTTTCTTT
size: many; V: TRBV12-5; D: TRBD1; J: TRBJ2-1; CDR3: CASGLIPRTGGDNEQFF; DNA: TGTGCTAGTGGTTTGATCCCCCGGACAGGGGGGGACAATGAGCAGTTCTTC
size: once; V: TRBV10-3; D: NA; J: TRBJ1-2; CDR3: CAINGASGGWDYTF; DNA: TGTGCCATCAATGGAGCTTCTGGGGGGTGGGACTACACCTTC
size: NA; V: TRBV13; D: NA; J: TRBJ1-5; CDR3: CASSSRRGGLSNQPQHF; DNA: TGTGCCAGCAGCTCCAGAAGAGGGGGTTTGAGCAATCAGCCCCAGCATTTT
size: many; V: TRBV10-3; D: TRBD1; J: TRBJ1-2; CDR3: CAITAGTGRDYGYTF; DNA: TGTGCCATCACGGCTGGGACAGGGAGGGACTATGGCTACACCTTC
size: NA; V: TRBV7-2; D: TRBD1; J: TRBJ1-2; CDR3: CASTLTGARGYTF; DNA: TGTGCCAGCACCCTGACAGGGGCGCGTGGCTACACCTTC
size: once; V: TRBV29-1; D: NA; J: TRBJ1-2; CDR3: CSVEDSEYTF; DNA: TGCAGCGTTGAAGATTCTGAGTACACCTTC
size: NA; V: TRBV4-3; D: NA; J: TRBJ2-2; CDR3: CASSQDRYSVGTGELFF; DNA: TGCGCCAGCAGCCAAGATCGTTACAGCGTGGGCACCGGGGAGCTGTTTTTT
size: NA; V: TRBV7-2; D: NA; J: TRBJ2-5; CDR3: CASSRLGAAQETQYF; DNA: TGTGCCAGCAGTCGATTAGGGGCGGCGCAAGAGACCCAGTACTTC
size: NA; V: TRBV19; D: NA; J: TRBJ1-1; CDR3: CATIAGRLNTEAFF; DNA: TGTGCCACCATCGCAGGGCGACTGAACACTGAAGCTTTCTTT
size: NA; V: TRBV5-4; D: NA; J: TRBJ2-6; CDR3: CASTEAGTPSSGANVLTF; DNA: TGTGCCAGCACCGAAGCCGGGACACCTAGCTCTGGGGCCAACGTCCTGACTTTC
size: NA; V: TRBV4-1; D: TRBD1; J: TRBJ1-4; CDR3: CASSQDGTALNEKLFF; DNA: TGCGCCAGCAGCCAAGATGGGACAGCTCTTAATGAAAAACTGTTTTTT
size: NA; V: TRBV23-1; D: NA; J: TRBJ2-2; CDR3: CARGAGQGDTGELFF; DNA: TGCGCCAGAGGAGCCGGGCAGGGTGACACCGGGGAGCTGTTTTTT
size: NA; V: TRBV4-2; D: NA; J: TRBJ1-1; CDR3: CASSQDLGPGGSNTEAFF; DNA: TGTGCCAGCAGCCAAGATTTGGGACCGGGGGGTTCGAACACTGAAGCTTTCTTT
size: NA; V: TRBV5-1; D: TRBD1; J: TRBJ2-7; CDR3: CASSNGQGENYEQYF; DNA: TGCGCCAGCAGTAACGGACAGGGAGAGAACTACGAGCAGTACTTC
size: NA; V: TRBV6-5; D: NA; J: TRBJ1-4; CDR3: CASSYRGGQAGEKLFF; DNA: TGTGCCAGCAGTTACAGAGGTGGGCAGGCCGGTGAAAAACTGTTTTTT
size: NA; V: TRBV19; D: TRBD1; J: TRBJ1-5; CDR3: CASSIENRGYPQHF; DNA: TGTGCCAGTAGTATAGAGAACAGGGGATATCCCCAGCATTTT
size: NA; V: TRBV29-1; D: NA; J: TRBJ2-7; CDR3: CSVGAQSNSYEQYF; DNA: TGCAGCGTGGGGGCACAGAGCAACTCCTACGAGCAGTACTTC
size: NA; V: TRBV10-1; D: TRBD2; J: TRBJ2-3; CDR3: CASSGVPGGSTDTQYF; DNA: TGCGCCAGCAGTGGCGTCCCGGGAGGTAGCACAGATACGCAGTATTTT
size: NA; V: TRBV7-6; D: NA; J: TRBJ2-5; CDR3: CASSLAGGTLGETQYF; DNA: TGTGCCAGCAGCTTAGCGGGGGGTACACTCGGAGAGACCCAGTACTTC
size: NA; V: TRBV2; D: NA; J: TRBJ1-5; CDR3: CASRGDSNQPQHF; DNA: TGTGCCAGCAGGGGGGATAGCAATCAGCCCCAGCATTTT
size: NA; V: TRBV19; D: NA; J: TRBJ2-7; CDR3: CASSIDPNTYEQYF; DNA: TGTGCCAGTAGTATAGATCCGAACACCTACGAGCAGTACTTC
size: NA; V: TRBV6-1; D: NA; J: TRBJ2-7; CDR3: CASSDSWGIDEQYF; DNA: TGTGCCAGCAGTGATTCATGGGGGATCGACGAGCAGTACTTC
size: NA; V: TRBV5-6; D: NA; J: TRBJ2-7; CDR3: CASTKPGTSYEQYF; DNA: TGTGCCAGCACCAAGCCGGGAACCTCCTACGAGCAGTACTTC
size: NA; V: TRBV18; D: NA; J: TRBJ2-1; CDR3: CASSPPYARGDYNEQFF; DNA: TGTGCCAGCTCACCACCGTATGCTCGCGGGGATTACAATGAGCAGTTCTTC
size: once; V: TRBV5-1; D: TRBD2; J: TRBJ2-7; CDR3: CASSLGSGGLASYEQYF; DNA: TGCGCCAGCAGCTTGGGGTCTGGGGGACTAGCCTCCTACGAGCAGTACTTC
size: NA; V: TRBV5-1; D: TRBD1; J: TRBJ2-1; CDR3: CASSLDAGGYNEQFF; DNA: TGCGCCAGCAGCTTGGATGCAGGGGGATACAATGAGCAGTTCTTC
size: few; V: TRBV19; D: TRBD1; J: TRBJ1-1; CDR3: CASSMGTGMNTEAFF; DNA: TGTGCCAGTAGTATGGGGACAGGTATGAACACTGAAGCTTTCTTT
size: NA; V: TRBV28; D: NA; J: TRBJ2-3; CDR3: CASSPRTFKRTDTQYF; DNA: TGTGCCAGCAGTCCACGGACATTTAAACGCACAGATACGCAGTATTTT
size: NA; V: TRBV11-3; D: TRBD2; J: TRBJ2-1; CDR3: CASSSERGGEQFF; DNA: TGTGCCAGCAGCTCTGAGCGGGGGGGTGAGCAGTTCTTC
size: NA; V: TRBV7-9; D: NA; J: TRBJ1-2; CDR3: CASSLITGNGGYTF; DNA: TGTGCCAGCAGCTTGATTACAGGGAATGGTGGCTACACCTTC
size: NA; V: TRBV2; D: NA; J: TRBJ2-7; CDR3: CASGWVGYEQYF; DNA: TGTGCCAGCGGGTGGGTCGGGTACGAGCAGTACTTC
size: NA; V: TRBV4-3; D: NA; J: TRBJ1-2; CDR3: CASSPRSNYGYTF; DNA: TGCGCCAGCAGCCCCCGGAGTAACTATGGCTACACCTTC
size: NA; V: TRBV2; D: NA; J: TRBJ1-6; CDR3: CASTKGAYNSPLHF; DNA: TGTGCCAGCACCAAGGGGGCCTATAATTCACCCCTCCACTTT
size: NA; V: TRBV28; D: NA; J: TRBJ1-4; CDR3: CASRGGGQAHEKLFF; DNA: TGTGCCAGCAGGGGCGGGGGCCAAGCCCACGAAAAACTGTTTTTT
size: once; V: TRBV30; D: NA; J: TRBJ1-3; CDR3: CAWLQGLGNTIYF; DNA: TGTGCCTGGTTGCAGGGCCTAGGAAACACCATATATTTT
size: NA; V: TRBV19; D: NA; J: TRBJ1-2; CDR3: CASSIRGPTDYGYTF; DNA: TGTGCCAGTAGTATAAGGGGTCCAACGGACTATGGCTACACCTTC
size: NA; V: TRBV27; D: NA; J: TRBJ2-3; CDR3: CASSGTDLTSRPLGQYF; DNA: TGTGCCAGCAGTGGGACGGATTTGACTTCCCGACCCCTGGGGCAGTATTTT
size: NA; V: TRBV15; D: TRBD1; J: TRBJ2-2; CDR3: CATSRDLGQGNTGELFF; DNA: TGTGCCACCAGCAGAGATCTAGGACAGGGGAACACCGGGGAGCTGTTTTTT
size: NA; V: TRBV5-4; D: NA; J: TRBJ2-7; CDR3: CASSLGGDTYEQYF; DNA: TGTGCCAGCAGCTTGGGAGGTGACACCTACGAGCAGTACTTC
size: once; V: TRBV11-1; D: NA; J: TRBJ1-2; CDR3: CASSRHQWRLANYGYTF; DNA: TGTGCCAGCAGCCGTCATCAGTGGCGGCTAGCTAACTATGGCTACACCTTC
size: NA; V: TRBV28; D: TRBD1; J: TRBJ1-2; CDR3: CASSLRGGFINGYTF; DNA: TGTGCCAGCAGTTTACGAGGGGGCTTTATTAATGGCTACACCTTC
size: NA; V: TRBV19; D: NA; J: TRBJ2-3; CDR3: CASSTQAGQPDTQYF; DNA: TGTGCCAGTAGTACACAGGCAGGACAACCCGATACGCAGTATTTT
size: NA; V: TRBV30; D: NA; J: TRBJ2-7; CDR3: CAWSPHTTWEQYF; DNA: TGTGCCTGGAGTCCCCATACTACCTGGGAGCAGTACTTC
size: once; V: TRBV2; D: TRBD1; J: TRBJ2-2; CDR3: CASIPGQGAPGELFF; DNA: TGTGCCAGCATTCCTGGACAGGGGGCGCCTGGGGAGCTGTTTTTT
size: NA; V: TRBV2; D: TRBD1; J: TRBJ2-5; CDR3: CASSALTGGKETQYF; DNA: TGTGCCAGCAGTGCATTGACAGGGGGAAAGGAGACCCAGTACTTC
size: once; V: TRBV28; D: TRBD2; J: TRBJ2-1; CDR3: CASSLTTTTSGGAYNEQFF; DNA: TGTGCCAGCAGTTTAACGACTACTACTAGCGGGGGGGCCTACAATGAGCAGTTCTTC